This T cell receptor (beta chain) was sequenced in a study of a mutant IDH1 vaccine in newly diagnosed glioma. Notes on this clone: The target antigen is unknown.

Sample time point: baseline, week 1 (first vaccination visit). Noted treatment: pre-vaccination baseline after standard-of-care therapy. This CDR3 comprises 14 residues. Trimming pared 2 bases from V and 8 bases from J, leaving 10 bases between. Germline CDR1 is MNHEY and CDR2 is SVGAGI. Regarding the study as a whole: Vaccine-induced immune responses were detected in roughly 93% of patients. Changes to the top peripheral T cell clonotypes appeared unrelated to pseudoprogression.

Here immunoSEQ multiplex PCR was the method, and the copy in TCRdb shows in-frame clones only, minus some. This sample has 45,000 to 65,000 clones, with about four fifths found just once. Sequences were derived from PBMCs, sampled from a glioma patient treated with radiotherapy, temozolomide or both. The sequence was obtained from a man aged 18 to 30 with glioma. V is TRBV6-5 and J is TRBJ1-6; D may be TRBD1 (5 bases). CDR3 sequence (DNA): TGTGCCAGCAGTTACAATAGGGGTCATTCACCCCTCCACTTT. Translating it yields CASSYNRGHSPLHF.